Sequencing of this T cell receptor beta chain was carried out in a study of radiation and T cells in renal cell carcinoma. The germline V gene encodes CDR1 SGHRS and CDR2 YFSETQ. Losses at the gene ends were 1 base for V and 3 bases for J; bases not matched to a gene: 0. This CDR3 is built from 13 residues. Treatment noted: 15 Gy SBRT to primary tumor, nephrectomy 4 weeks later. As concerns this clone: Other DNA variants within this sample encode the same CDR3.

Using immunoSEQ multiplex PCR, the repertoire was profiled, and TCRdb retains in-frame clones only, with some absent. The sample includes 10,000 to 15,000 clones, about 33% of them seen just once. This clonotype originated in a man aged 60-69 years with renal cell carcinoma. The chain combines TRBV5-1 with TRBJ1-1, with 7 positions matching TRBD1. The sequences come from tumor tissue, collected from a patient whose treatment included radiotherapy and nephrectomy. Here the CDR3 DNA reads TGCGCCAGCAGCTTGACAGGGGACACTGAAGCTTTCTTT. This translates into CASSLTGDTEAFF.